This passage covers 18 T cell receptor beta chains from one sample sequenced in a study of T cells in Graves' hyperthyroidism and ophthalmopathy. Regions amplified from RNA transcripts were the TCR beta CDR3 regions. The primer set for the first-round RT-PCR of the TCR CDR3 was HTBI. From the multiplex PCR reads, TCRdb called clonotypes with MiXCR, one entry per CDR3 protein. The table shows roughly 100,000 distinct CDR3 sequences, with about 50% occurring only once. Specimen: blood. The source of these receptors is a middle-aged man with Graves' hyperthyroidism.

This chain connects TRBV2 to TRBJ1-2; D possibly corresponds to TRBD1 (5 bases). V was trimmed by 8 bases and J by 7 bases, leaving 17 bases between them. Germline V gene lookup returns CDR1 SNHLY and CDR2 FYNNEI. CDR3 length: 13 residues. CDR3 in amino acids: CASGPRGPFGYTF. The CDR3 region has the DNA TGTGCCAGCGGGCCGAGGGGTCCTTTTGGCTACACCTTC.

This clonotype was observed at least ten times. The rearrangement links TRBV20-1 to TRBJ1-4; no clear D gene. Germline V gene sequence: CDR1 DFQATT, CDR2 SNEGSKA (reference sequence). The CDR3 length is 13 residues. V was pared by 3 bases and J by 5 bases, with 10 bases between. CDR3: CSASSRRNEKLFF. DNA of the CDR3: TGCAGTGCTAGCAGCCGGAGGAATGAAAAACTGTTTTTT.

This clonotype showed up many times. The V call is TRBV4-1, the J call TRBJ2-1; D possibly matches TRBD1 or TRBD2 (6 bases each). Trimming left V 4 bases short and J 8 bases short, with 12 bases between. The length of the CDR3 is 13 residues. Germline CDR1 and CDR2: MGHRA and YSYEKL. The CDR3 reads CASSPSRGDEQFF. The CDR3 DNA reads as TGCGCCAGCAGCCCCTCTAGGGGGGATGAGCAGTTCTTC.

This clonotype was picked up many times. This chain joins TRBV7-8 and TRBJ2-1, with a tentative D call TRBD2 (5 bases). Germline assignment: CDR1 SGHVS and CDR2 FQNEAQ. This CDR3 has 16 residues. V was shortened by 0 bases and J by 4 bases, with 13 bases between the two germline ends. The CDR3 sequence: CASSLARLVAYNEQFF. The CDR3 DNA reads TGTGCCAGCAGCTTAGCGCGGCTAGTAGCGTACAATGAGCAGTTCTTC.

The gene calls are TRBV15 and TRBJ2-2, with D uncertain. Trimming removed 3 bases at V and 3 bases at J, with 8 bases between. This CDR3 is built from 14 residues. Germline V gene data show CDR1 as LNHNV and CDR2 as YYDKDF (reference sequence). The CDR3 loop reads CATSSPWDTGELFF. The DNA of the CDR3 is TGTGCCACCAGCAGCCCCTGGGACACCGGGGAGCTGTTTTTT. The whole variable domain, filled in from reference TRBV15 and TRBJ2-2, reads DAMVIQNPRYQVTQFGKPVTLSCSQTLNHNVMYWYQQKSSQAPKLLFHYYDKDFNNEADTPDNFQSRRPNTSFCFLDIRSPGLGDTAMYLCATSSPWDTGELFFGEGSRLTVL.

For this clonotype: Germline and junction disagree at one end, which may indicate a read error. CDR3 protein: CVSSFQGYEQYF. CDR3 DNA: TGTGTCAGCAGTTTCCAGGGATACGAGCAGTACTTC. The chain carries TRBV2 and TRBJ2-7; a possible D gene is TRBD1 (5 bases). Germline V gives CDR1 SNHLY, CDR2 FYNNEI. This CDR3 has 12 residues.

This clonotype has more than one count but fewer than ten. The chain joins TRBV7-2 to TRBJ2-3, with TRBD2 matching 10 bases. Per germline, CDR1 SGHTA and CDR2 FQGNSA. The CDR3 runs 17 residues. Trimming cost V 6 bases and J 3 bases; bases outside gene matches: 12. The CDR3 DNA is TGTGCCAGCAGTTGGGGGATAGCGGGAGGTCTTACAGATACGCAGTATTTT. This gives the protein CASSWGIAGGLTDTQYF.

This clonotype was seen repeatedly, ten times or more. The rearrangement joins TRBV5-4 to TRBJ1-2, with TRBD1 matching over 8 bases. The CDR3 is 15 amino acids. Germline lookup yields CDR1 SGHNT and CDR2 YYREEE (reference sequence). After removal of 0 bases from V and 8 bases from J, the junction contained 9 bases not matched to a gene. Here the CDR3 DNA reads TGTGCCAGCAGCTTGGCAGGGGGCGCCCCAGGGGGCTACACCTTC. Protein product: CASSLAGGAPGGYTF.

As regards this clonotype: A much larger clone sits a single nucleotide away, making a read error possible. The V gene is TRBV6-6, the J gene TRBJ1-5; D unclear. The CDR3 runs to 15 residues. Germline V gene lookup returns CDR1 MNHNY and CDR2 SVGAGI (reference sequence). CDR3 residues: CACSELSIGNQPQHF. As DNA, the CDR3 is TGTGCCTGCAGTGAATTGTCAATCGGCAATCAGCCCCAGCATTTT.

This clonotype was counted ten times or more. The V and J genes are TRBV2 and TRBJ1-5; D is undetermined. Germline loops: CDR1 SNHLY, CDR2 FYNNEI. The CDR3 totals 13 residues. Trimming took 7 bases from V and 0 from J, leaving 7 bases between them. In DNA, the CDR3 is TGTGCCAGCACAGTAGATAGCAATCAGCCCCAGCATTTT. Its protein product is CASTVDSNQPQHF.

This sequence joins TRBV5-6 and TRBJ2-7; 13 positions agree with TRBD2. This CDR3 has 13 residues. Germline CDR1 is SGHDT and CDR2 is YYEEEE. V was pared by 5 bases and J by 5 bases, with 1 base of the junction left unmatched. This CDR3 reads CASSGLAGDEQYF. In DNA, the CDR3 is TGTGCCAGCAGTGGACTAGCGGGAGACGAGCAGTACTTC. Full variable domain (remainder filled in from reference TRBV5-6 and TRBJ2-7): DAGVTQSPTHLIKTRGQQVTLRCSPKSGHDTVSWYQQALGQGPQFIFQYYEEEERQRGNFPDRFSGHQFPNYSSELNVNALLLGDSALYLCASSGLAGDEQYFGPGTRLTVT.

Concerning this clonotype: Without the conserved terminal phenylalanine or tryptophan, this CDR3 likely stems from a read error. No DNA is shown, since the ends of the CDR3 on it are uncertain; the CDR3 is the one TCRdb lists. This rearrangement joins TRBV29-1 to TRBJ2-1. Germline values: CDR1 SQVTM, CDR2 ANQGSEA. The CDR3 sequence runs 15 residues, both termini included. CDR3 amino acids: CSVEDGRIYGYTFGS.

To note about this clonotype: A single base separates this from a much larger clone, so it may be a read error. As DNA, the CDR3 is TGCGCCAGCAGCTGGACAGGGGGTGGAGCTTTCTTT. Encoded protein: CASSWTGGGAFF. V and J are TRBV5-1 and TRBJ1-1; 10 nucleotides line up with TRBD1. CDR3 size: 12 residues. Germline trimming cut 3 bases from V and 10 bases from J; bases unmatched to any gene: 3. In germline, CDR1 is SGHRS, CDR2 YFSETQ.

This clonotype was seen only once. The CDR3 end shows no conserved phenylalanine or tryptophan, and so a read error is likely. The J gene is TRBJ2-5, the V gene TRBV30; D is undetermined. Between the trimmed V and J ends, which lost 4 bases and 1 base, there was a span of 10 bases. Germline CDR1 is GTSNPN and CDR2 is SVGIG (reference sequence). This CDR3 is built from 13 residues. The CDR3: CAWTADRQETQYC. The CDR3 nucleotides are TGTGCCTGGACCGCGGACCGCCAAGAGACCCAGTACTGC.

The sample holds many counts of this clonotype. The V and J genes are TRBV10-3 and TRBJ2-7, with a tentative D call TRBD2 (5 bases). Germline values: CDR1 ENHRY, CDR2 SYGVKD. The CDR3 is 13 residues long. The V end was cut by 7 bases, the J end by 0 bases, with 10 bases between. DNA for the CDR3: TGTGCCATCAAGGGAGACAACTCCTACGAGCAGTACTTC. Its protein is CAIKGDNSYEQYF.

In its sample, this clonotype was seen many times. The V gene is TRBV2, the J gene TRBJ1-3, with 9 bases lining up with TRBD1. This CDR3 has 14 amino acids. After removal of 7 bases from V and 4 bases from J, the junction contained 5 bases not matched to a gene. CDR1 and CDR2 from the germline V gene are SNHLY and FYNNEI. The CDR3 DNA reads TGTGCCAGCACCCGACAGGGGGTAGGAAACACCATATATTTT. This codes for CASTRQGVGNTIYF.

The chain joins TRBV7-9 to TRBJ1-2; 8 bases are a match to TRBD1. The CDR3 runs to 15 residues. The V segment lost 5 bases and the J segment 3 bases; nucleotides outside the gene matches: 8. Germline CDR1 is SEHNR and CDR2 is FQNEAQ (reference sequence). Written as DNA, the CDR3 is TGTGCCAGCAGCCCTTGGGACAGGCCTTACTATGGCTACACCTTC. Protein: CASSPWDRPYYGYTF.

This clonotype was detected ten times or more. CDR3 in amino acids: CASSFKGGTGGYEQYF. For the CDR3, the DNA is TGTGCCAGCAGTTTTAAGGGAGGGACAGGGGGCTACGAGCAGTACTTC. The chain employs TRBV12-3 or TRBV12-4 and TRBJ2-7; 11 bases match TRBD1. Trimming at V came to 3 bases and at J to 3 bases, leaving 7 bases not matched to a gene. The CDR3 has 16 residues.